The 21 T cell receptor beta chains below were found in one sample sequenced in a study of identical twins. TCRdb used MiXCR to reprocess the 5' RACE reads, holding one entry per CDR3 protein. The sample records hundreds of thousands of distinct CDR3 sequences, roughly 7.2% being singletons. These records were also assigned to another study, of yellow fever vaccine responses in identical twins.

The sample consisted of PBMCs. The receptors originated from a woman under 30 in good health.

This clonotype was seen at least ten times. V gene TRBV5-1 combines with J gene TRBJ2-4, with 7 bases identical to TRBD2. The ends lost 4 bases at V and 1 base at J; junction bases unmatched: 14. The CDR3 is 18 amino acids. Germline CDR1 reads SGHRS; CDR2 reads YFSETQ. CDR3: CASSPLGGTANAKNIQYF. As DNA, the CDR3 is TGCGCCAGCAGCCCCCTGGGGGGGACGGCGAACGCCAAAAACATTCAGTACTTC.

There are a few counts of this clonotype. This chain joins TRBV7-6 and TRBJ2-7; TRBD1 matches at 8 bases. Per germline, CDR1 SGHVS and CDR2 FNYEAQ. The CDR3 totals 14 residues. Germline trimming cut 5 bases from V and 5 bases from J; bases unmatched to any gene: 8. This CDR3 is CASSPRTGTHEQYF. In DNA form, the CDR3 reads TGTGCCAGCAGCCCCCGGACAGGGACCCACGAGCAGTACTTC.

This clonotype was seen a handful of times. The chain recombines TRBV2 with TRBJ2-1; TRBD2 matches 10 bases. The CDR3 loop spans 16 amino acids. With 8 bases clipped from V and 4 bases from J, the junction kept 11 bases outside the gene matches. The V gene's germline CDR1 is SNHLY and CDR2 FYNNEI. CDR3 region: CASQGSGRYFYNEQFF. CDR3 DNA: TGTGCCAGCCAAGGTAGCGGGAGGTACTTTTACAATGAGCAGTTCTTC.

The chain is built from TRBV11-2 and TRBJ2-3; D is possibly TRBD1 (6 bases). V gave up 5 bases and J gave up 2 bases, with 11 bases separating them. CDR1 SGHAT and CDR2 FQNNGV come from the germline V gene. The CDR3 spans 14 residues. The CDR3 region is CASSLDSTTDTQYF. In nucleotides, the CDR3 is TGTGCCAGCAGCCTGGACAGTACCACAGATACGCAGTATTTT.

This clonotype was seen repeatedly, ten times or more. The chain has TRBV5-1 and TRBJ2-1; D remains ambiguous. The V and J ends lost 5 bases and 7 bases respectively, with 10 bases between them. Germline loops: CDR1 SGHRS, CDR2 YFSETQ. This CDR3 has 12 residues. The CDR3 loop is CASRLGTNEQFF. The CDR3 DNA reads as TGCGCCAGCAGACTGGGTACAAATGAGCAGTTCTTC.

The chain employs TRBV7-8 and TRBJ1-6; 8 bases are a match to TRBD1. Germline V gives CDR1 SGHVS, CDR2 FQNEAQ. Germline trimming cut 4 bases from V and 8 bases from J; bases unmatched to any gene: 7. This CDR3 has 15 residues. This CDR3 reads CASSSPRGQDSPLHF. CDR3 nucleotides: TGTGCCAGCAGCTCGCCCAGGGGGCAGGATTCACCCCTCCACTTT.

This clonotype occurred a few times. This chain connects TRBV11-1 to TRBJ2-1; TRBD2 matches 13 bases. From germline, CDR1 is SGHAT and CDR2 FQDESV (reference sequence). The junction had 12 bases not matched to a gene; V was cut back by 1 base and J by 6 bases. The CDR3 contains 19 residues. CDR3 DNA sequence: TGTGCCAGCAGCTTAGTTCATGGCGCAAGACTAGCGGGAGGCAATGAGCAGTTCTTC. Its protein product is CASSLVHGARLAGGNEQFF.

In its sample, this clonotype was seen a few times. DNA for the CDR3: TGTGCCAGCTCATCGGTGACAGGGAACCTGTTTTTT. This sequence encodes CASSSVTGNLFF. This sequence joins TRBV18 and TRBJ1-4, with TRBD1 matching 7 bases. V shed 5 bases and J 14 bases; nucleotides not matched to a gene: 8. There are 12 residues in the CDR3. CDR1 is KGHSH and CDR2 is LQKENI in the germline V gene.

As for this clonotype: Sequence at one end of the junction differs from germline and may be a read error. The genes are TRBV24-1 and TRBJ2-5; 15 nucleotides match TRBD2. Germline CDR1 reads KGHDR; CDR2 reads SFDVKD. This CDR3 has 21 amino acids. CDR3 nucleotides: TGTGCCACCAGTTATTTCCCCGGACTAGCGGGAGGGCCAGTTCACCAAGAGACCCAGTACTTC. Its translation: CATSYFPGLAGGPVHQETQYF.

J is TRBJ2-3 and V is TRBV28; TRBD1 is a possible D gene (6 bases). The CDR3 totals 16 residues. V was pared by 4 bases and J by 7 bases, with 21 bases between. Germline-derived CDR1 and CDR2 are MDHEN and SYDVKM. The CDR3 reads CASSSPDRLTINTQYF. The CDR3 coding sequence is TGTGCCAGCAGTTCTCCAGACAGGCTAACTATTAATACGCAGTATTTT. The full variable domain, with the rest looked up from reference TRBV28 and TRBJ2-3, is DVKVTQSSRYLVKRTGEKVFLECVQDMDHENMFWYRQDPGLGLRLIYFSYDVKMKEKGDIPEGYSVSREKKERFSLILESASTNQTSMYLCASSSPDRLTINTQYFGPGTRLTVL.

This clonotype has more than one count but fewer than ten. The chain employs TRBV4-2 and TRBJ2-1; 9 nucleotides align to TRBD2. Germline V gene sequence: CDR1 LGHNA, CDR2 YNFKEQ. The CDR3 has 14 amino acids. J was trimmed by 9 bases and V by 4 bases; bases with no gene match: 7. Here the CDR3 reads CASSLGNSGSEQFF. The CDR3, as DNA: TGTGCCAGCAGCCTCGGAAATAGCGGGAGTGAGCAGTTCTTC.

V and J are TRBV6-1 and TRBJ2-7; D is unresolved. This CDR3 is 13 amino acids long. Trimming left V 5 bases short and J 0 bases short, with 8 bases between. Germline assignment: CDR1 MNHNS and CDR2 SASEGT. The CDR3 loop reads CASSPTYSYEQYF. The CDR3 DNA is TGTGCCAGCAGTCCGACTTACTCCTACGAGCAGTACTTC.

V and J are TRBV28 and TRBJ2-3, with 7 bases fitting TRBD1. The V and J ends lost 4 bases and 3 bases, in that order; junction bases with no gene match: 10. Germline V gives CDR1 MDHEN, CDR2 SYDVKM. This CDR3 contains 16 residues. The CDR3 coding sequence is TGTGCCAGCAGTTGTCGTAAAGGGGGCGAGACAGATACGCAGTATTTT. Its protein product is CASSCRKGGETDTQYF.

Only a few counts were recorded for this clonotype. The genes are TRBV5-1 and TRBJ2-3; 7 nucleotides match TRBD1. The ends lost 4 bases at V and 0 bases at J; junction bases unmatched: 5. CDR3 length: 15 residues. In germline, CDR1 is SGHRS, CDR2 YFSETQ. CDR3 protein: CASSDGTVSTDTQYF. In nucleotides, the CDR3 is TGCGCCAGCAGCGACGGGACAGTGAGCACAGATACGCAGTATTTT.

The chain joins TRBV15 to TRBJ2-2; 12 bases are a match to TRBD2. V shed 5 bases, J shed 7 bases, and the junction held 11 bases outside the gene matches. There are 17 residues in the CDR3. Germline CDR1 is LNHNV and CDR2 is YYDKDF (reference sequence). The CDR3 bases are TGTGCCACCAGCCGGGATCCACTAGCGGGAGGTGGCGGGGAGCTGTTTTTT. Encoded protein: CATSRDPLAGGGGELFF.

This clonotype was picked up many times. The chain employs TRBV7-8 and TRBJ1-5; D not resolved. Germline V gene data show CDR1 as SGHVS and CDR2 as FQNEAQ. Trimming removed 5 bases at V and 0 bases at J, with 8 bases between. There are 14 residues in the CDR3. In DNA form, the CDR3 reads TGTGCCAGCAGCCAATTTGATAGCAATCAGCCCCAGCATTTT. Translating it yields CASSQFDSNQPQHF.

This chain links TRBV19 with TRBJ2-1; 7 nucleotides line up with TRBD2. V lost 5 bases to trimming and J lost 9 bases; unmatched junction nucleotides: 4. Germline CDR1 LNHDA, CDR2 SQIVND (reference sequence). The CDR3 loop spans 12 amino acids. The CDR3 coding sequence is TGTGCCAGTAGTCGGGCGGGAGCTGAGCAGTTCTTC. The encoded protein is CASSRAGAEQFF. The full variable domain, completed using reference TRBV19 and TRBJ2-1, is DGGITQSPKYLFRKEGQNVTLSCEQNLNHDAMYWYRQDPGQGLRLIYYSQIVNDFQKGDIAEGYSVSREKKESFPLTVTSAQKNPTAFYLCASSRAGAEQFFGPGTRLTVL.

The V gene is TRBV20-1, the J gene TRBJ2-5, with no clear D. CDR3 length: 11 amino acids. CDR1 and CDR2 (germline): DFQATT, SNEGSKA (reference sequence). V lost 6 bases and J 5 bases, leaving 10 bases between the germline ends. Here the CDR3 DNA reads TGCAGTGCCCGGGCGCGGGAGACCCAGTACTTC. Translation: CSARARETQYF.

There are a few counts of this clonotype. The V gene is TRBV18, the J gene TRBJ2-1; D is perhaps TRBD2 (5 bases). The CDR3 is 16 residues long. Trimming shortened V by 2 bases and J by 3 bases, and 14 bases separated the two germline ends. The germline CDR1 and CDR2 sequences are KGHSH and LQKENI. As DNA, the CDR3 is TGTGCCAGCTCACCATGGCTAGCCTCTGACTACAATGAGCAGTTCTTC. As protein: CASSPWLASDYNEQFF.

The rearrangement uses TRBV20-1 and TRBJ1-3; no firm D call. Germline CDR1 and CDR2: DFQATT and SNEGSKA (reference sequence). V was pared by 2 bases and J by 2 bases, with 13 bases between. The CDR3 runs to 15 residues. The CDR3 coding sequence is TGCAGTGCTAGAATGCCCGGGGAGCCTGGAAACACCATATATTTT. This translates into CSARMPGEPGNTIYF.

CDR3 DNA sequence: TGTGCCACCAGCAGGGGACTAGCGGGGACGGGCGGGGAGCTGTTTTTT. It encodes CATSRGLAGTGGELFF. The rearrangement joins TRBV15 to TRBJ2-2, with 13 nucleotides matching TRBD2. Per the germline V gene, CDR1 is LNHNV and CDR2 is YYDKDF (reference sequence). The ends lost 3 bases at V and 7 bases at J; junction bases unmatched: 5. The CDR3 length is 16 residues.